This T cell receptor (beta chain) is from a study of blood T cell repertoires in COVID-19. Overall study: Sample material is recorded as cDNA or gDNA derived from T cells, B-cell-depleted T cells, or PBMCs.

This CDR3 is 13 amino acids long. Trimming cost V 7 bases and J 6 bases, with 13 bases left between them. Per germline, CDR1 MDHEN and CDR2 SYDVKM. In the study's own analysis: The assay estimated nucleated cells by amplifying reference gene primers. Profiled with immunoSEQ multiplex PCR; TCRdb holds only in-frame clones, not every one. That table gives V, J and clone size, and the DNA gave D and trimming. The sample yields 15,000 to 20,000 clones, about 93% seen once. This clone was recorded once. Sequencing was carried out using peripheral blood. This receptor was taken from a man aged 60-69 years with active COVID-19. The chain has TRBV28 and TRBJ1-5; weak D call: TRBD1 (5 bases). This CDR3 is CASKQGLTQPQHF. Here the CDR3 DNA reads TGTGCCAGCAAGCAGGGACTAACTCAGCCCCAGCATTTT. Looking up the rest from reference TRBV28 and TRBJ1-5 gives the full variable domain: DVKVTQSSRYLVKRTGEKVFLECVQDMDHENMFWYRQDPGLGLRLIYFSYDVKMKEKGDIPEGYSVSREKKERFSLILESASTNQTSMYLCASKQGLTQPQHFGDGTRLSIL.